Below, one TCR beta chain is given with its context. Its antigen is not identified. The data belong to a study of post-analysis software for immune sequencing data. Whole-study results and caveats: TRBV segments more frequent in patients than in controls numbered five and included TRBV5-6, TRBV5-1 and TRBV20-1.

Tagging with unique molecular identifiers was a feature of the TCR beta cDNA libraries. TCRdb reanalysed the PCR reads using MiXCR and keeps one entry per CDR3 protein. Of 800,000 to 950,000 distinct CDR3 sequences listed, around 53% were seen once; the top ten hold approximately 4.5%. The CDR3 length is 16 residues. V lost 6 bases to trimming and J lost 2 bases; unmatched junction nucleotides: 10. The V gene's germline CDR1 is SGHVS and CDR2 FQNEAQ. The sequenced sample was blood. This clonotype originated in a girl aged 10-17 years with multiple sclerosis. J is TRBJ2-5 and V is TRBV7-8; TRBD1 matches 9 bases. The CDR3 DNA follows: TGTGCCAGCAGAGATGCCGGGACAGGGCTACAAGAGACCCAGTACTTC. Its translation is CASRDAGTGLQETQYF.